A single sample is the source of the 21 T cell receptor beta chains below, sequenced in a study of blood T cell repertoires in COVID-19. Libraries were prepared by immunoSEQ multiplex PCR; TCRdb keeps only in-frame clonotypes and omits some of them. The profile shows about half a million clones, roughly 88% of them singletons. The sequenced material came from peripheral blood. Every receptor here comes from a human donor in a cohort sampled during active COVID-19.

The chain joins TRBV6-6 to TRBJ1-3, with D possibly TRBD1 on 5 matching bases. In germline, CDR1 is MNHNY, CDR2 SVGAGI (reference sequence). This CDR3 has 16 amino acids. V lost 8 bases, J lost 2 bases, and 19 bases lay in between. The CDR3 region is CASGSIGGRPGNTIYF. Here the CDR3 DNA reads TGTGCCAGCGGTTCGATCGGGGGACGACCTGGAAACACCATATATTTT.

The CDR3 region has the DNA TGTGCCAGCAGCGTAGCAACAGGGTTGTACGAGCAGTACTTC. The encoded protein is CASSVATGLYEQYF. V gene TRBV9 combines with J gene TRBJ2-7; possible D gene TRBD1, 6 bases. CDR3 length: 14 amino acids. V was trimmed by 0 bases and J by 4 bases, leaving 11 bases between them. Germline CDR1 is SGDLS and CDR2 is YYNGEE.

The CDR3 protein is CASSHAGGGYEQYF. In nucleotides, the CDR3 is TGTGCCAGCAGCCACGCGGGGGGAGGCTACGAGCAGTACTTC. V usage is TRBV6-6 and J usage is TRBJ2-7, with TRBD2 matching 8 bases. This CDR3 has 14 residues. Per the germline V gene, CDR1 is MNHNY and CDR2 is SVGAGI (reference sequence). Germline trimming cut 6 bases from V and 3 bases from J; bases unmatched to any gene: 7.

This chain joins TRBV10-3 and TRBJ1-1; TRBD1 matches at 9 bases. The germline V gene encodes CDR1 ENHRY and CDR2 SYGVKD. Germline trimming cut 8 bases from V and 1 base from J; bases unmatched to any gene: 2. The CDR3 contains 13 residues. In DNA, the CDR3 is TGTGCCATCGCGGACAGGGGGAACACTGAAGCTTTCTTT. It translates to CAIADRGNTEAFF.

The chain recombines TRBV6-5 with TRBJ1-3, with 8 positions matching TRBD1. V shed 4 bases and J 4 bases; nucleotides not matched to a gene: 9. The CDR3 length is 16 residues. CDR1 is MNHEY, CDR2 SVGAGI, per germline. Here the CDR3 reads CASSLLTTGEGNTIYF. In nucleotides, the CDR3 is TGTGCCAGCAGTTTACTCACGACAGGGGAAGGAAACACCATATATTTT.

As concerns this clone: Other DNA sequences in this sample translate to the same CDR3. V gene TRBV30 combines with J gene TRBJ1-1, with 7 nucleotides matching TRBD1. Germline CDR1 and CDR2: GTSNPN and SVGIG (reference sequence). V lost 4 bases to trimming and J lost 0 bases; unmatched junction nucleotides: 2. The length of the CDR3 is 13 residues. CDR3 coding DNA: TGTGCCTGGACAGGGGGTGTGAACACTGAAGCTTTCTTT. This sequence encodes CAWTGGVNTEAFF.

This clone was seen a single time. This chain joins TRBV30 and TRBJ2-3; 12 nucleotides agree with TRBD2. Per germline, CDR1 GTSNPN and CDR2 SVGIG (reference sequence). CDR3 size: 15 residues. V lost 4 bases, J lost 3 bases, and 5 bases stayed unmatched. Here the CDR3 reads CAWTSGRAKTDTQYF. The CDR3 bases are TGTGCCTGGACTAGCGGGAGGGCTAAAACAGATACGCAGTATTTT. Complete variable domain (other parts from reference TRBV30 and TRBJ2-3): SQTIHQWPATLVQPVGSPLSLECTVEGTSNPNLYWYRQAAGRGLQLLFYSVGIGQISSEVPQNLSASRPQDRQFILSSKKLLLSDSGFYLCAWTSGRAKTDTQYFGPGTRLTVL.

The chain is built from TRBV6-5 and TRBJ2-7, with a possible D match to TRBD2 (6 bases). The CDR3 covers 16 residues. Germline CDR1 is MNHEY and CDR2 is SVGAGI. V lost 0 bases and J 3 bases, leaving 15 bases between the germline ends. The CDR3 DNA follows: TGTGCCAGCAGTTACTCGGGACTCCTCGCCGACTACGAGCAGTACTTC. Translated, it gives CASSYSGLLADYEQYF.

V gene TRBV12-3 or TRBV12-4 combines with J gene TRBJ1-1, with a possible D match to TRBD1 (5 bases). This CDR3 comprises 13 residues. The V and J ends lost 7 bases and 3 bases respectively, with 12 bases between them. The CDR3 DNA sequence: TGTGCCAGCACTCGAGAAGGGGACACTGAAGCTTTCTTT. Translation: CASTREGDTEAFF.

The chain combines TRBV6-6 with TRBJ2-3; D is uncertain. V lost 4 bases, J lost 3 bases, and 5 bases lay in between. The CDR3 length is 12 residues. CDR1 is MNHNY, CDR2 SVGAGI, per germline (reference sequence). CDR3 in amino acids: CASSFSTDTQYF. The CDR3 DNA follows: TGTGCCAGCAGTTTTAGTACAGATACGCAGTATTTT.

The chain recombines TRBV7-2 with TRBJ2-2; 10 positions match TRBD2. There are 15 residues in the CDR3. The V and J ends lost 4 bases and 8 bases, in that order; junction bases with no gene match: 7. Germline V gene sequence: CDR1 SGHTA, CDR2 FQGNSA. The CDR3 bases are TGTGCCAGCAGCTCCAGGACTAGCGGTGGGGGGGAGCTGTTTTTT. This sequence encodes CASSSRTSGGGELFF.

This chain joins TRBV27 and TRBJ1-1; no clear D. Trimming took 2 bases from V and 5 from J, leaving 18 bases between them. CDR3 length equals 16 residues. Germline V gene data show CDR1 as MNHEY and CDR2 as SMNVEV (reference sequence). DNA of the CDR3: TGTGCCAGCAGTTTAGGTCGAGGCCGGATAGGAACTGAAGCTTTCTTT. Protein sequence: CASSLGRGRIGTEAFF.

The sample holds one count of this clone. The chain carries TRBV7-2 and TRBJ1-1; D is undetermined. V shed 5 bases and J shed 3 bases, with 16 bases lying between them. There are 15 residues in the CDR3. Germline lookup yields CDR1 SGHTA and CDR2 FQGNSA. In nucleotides, the CDR3 is TGTGCCAGCAGCGTATTCGGGGTTTCGGACACTGAAGCTTTCTTT. It is translated as CASSVFGVSDTEAFF. The whole variable domain, filled in from reference TRBV7-2 and TRBJ1-1, reads GAGVSQSPSNKVTEKGKDVELRCDPISGHTALYWYRQSLGQGLEFLIYFQGNSAPDKSGLPSDRFSAERTGGSVSTLTIQRTQQEDSAVYLCASSVFGVSDTEAFFGQGTRLTVV.

CDR3 residues: CASSIYSSGVQYF. The CDR3 DNA sequence: TGTGCCAGTAGTATCTATTCTAGCGGGGTGCAGTATTTT. This chain connects TRBV19 to TRBJ2-3; TRBD2 agrees at 9 bases. The length of the CDR3 is 13 residues. Germline trimming cut 3 bases from V and 11 bases from J; bases unmatched to any gene: 6. The V gene's germline CDR1 is LNHDA and CDR2 SQIVND (reference sequence).

The V gene is TRBV30, the J gene TRBJ2-1; TRBD2 matches at 11 bases. The V and J ends lost 4 bases and 5 bases, in that order; junction bases with no gene match: 7. This CDR3 region has 15 residues. The germline V gene encodes CDR1 GTSNPN and CDR2 SVGIG (reference sequence). Here the CDR3 DNA reads TGTGCCTGGAACTTACTAGCGGGAGTTAACAATGAGCAGTTCTTC. Translation gives CAWNLLAGVNNEQFF.

This sequence joins TRBV7-9 and TRBJ1-6; no firm D call. The CDR3 extends over 12 amino acids. The V gene lost 5 bases and the J gene lost 8 bases, with 7 bases spanning the gap. Germline values: CDR1 SEHNR, CDR2 FQNEAQ (reference sequence). Written as DNA, the CDR3 is TGTGCCAGCAGCAACAGTGATTCACCCCTCCACTTT. Protein: CASSNSDSPLHF.

The V call is TRBV6-4, the J call TRBJ1-1; D unclear. Trimming took 5 bases from V and 2 from J, leaving 9 bases between them. Germline loops: CDR1 MRHNA, CDR2 SNTAGT. The CDR3 contains 13 residues. The CDR3 region has the DNA TGTGCCAGCAGTCTAGATTTTAACACTGAAGCTTTCTTT. Its translation is CASSLDFNTEAFF.

The genes are TRBV19 and TRBJ2-7; perhaps TRBD2 as D (5 bases). CDR1 and CDR2 from the germline V gene are LNHDA and SQIVND (reference sequence). V was clipped by 9 bases and J by 0 bases, with 15 bases between them. The CDR3 extends over 14 amino acids. CDR3 residues: CASSGGRFSYEQYF. In nucleotides, the CDR3 is TGTGCCAGCAGTGGCGGGCGCTTCTCCTACGAGCAGTACTTC. Using reference TRBV19 and TRBJ2-7 for the parts outside the CDR3, the full variable domain is DGGITQSPKYLFRKEGQNVTLSCEQNLNHDAMYWYRQDPGQGLRLIYYSQIVNDFQKGDIAEGYSVSREKKESFPLTVTSAQKNPTAFYLCASSGGRFSYEQYFGPGTRLTVT.

The chain uses TRBV29-1 and TRBJ1-2; TRBD1 aligns across 8 bases. V shed 2 bases, J shed 2 bases, and the junction held 4 bases outside the gene matches. The V gene's germline CDR1 is SQVTM and CDR2 ANQGSEA. The CDR3 sequence is 14 residues long. The DNA for the CDR3 is TGCAGCGTTGAACCACAGGGGGAGAACTATGGCTACACCTTC. Translation: CSVEPQGENYGYTF. The full variable domain, its missing parts supplied by reference TRBV29-1 and TRBJ1-2, is SAVISQKPSRDICQRGTSLTIQCQVDSQVTMMFWYRQQPGQSLTLIATANQGSEATYESGFVIDKFPISRPNLTFSTLTVSNMSPEDSSIYLCSVEPQGENYGYTFGSGTRLTVV.

This clone has only a few counts. The J gene is TRBJ1-5, the V gene TRBV7-9, with 7 bases identical to TRBD1. There are 15 residues in the CDR3. V was clipped by 1 base and J by 7 bases; unmatched bases: 7. CDR1 and CDR2 from the germline V gene are SEHNR and FQNEAQ (reference sequence). The CDR3 DNA sequence: TGTGCCAGCAGCTTAGGTCCTACAGGGGTGCAGCCCCAGCATTTT. Encoded protein: CASSLGPTGVQPQHF.

This clone turned up a few times. The chain is built from TRBV28 and TRBJ2-3, with D possibly TRBD1 on 6 matching bases. CDR1 and CDR2 from the germline V gene are MDHEN and SYDVKM. The germline V and J ends were trimmed by 2 bases and 6 bases, with 21 bases remaining between them. The length of the CDR3 is 17 residues. The CDR3 nucleotides read TGTGCCAGCAGTTTAGGGGACACCGGCTTGAGAGCGGATACGCAGTATTTT. It is translated as CASSLGDTGLRADTQYF.